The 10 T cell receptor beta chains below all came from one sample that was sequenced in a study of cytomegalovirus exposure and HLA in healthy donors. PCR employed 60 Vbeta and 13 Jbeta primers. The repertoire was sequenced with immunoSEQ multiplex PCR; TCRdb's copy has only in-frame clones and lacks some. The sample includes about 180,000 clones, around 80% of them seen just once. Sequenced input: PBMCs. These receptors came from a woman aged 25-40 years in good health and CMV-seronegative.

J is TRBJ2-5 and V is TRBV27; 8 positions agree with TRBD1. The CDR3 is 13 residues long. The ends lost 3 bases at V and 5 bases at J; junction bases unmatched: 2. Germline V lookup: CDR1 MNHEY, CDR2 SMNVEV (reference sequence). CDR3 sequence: CASSFRGLETQYF. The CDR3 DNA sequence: TGTGCCAGCAGTTTCAGGGGGCTGGAGACCCAGTACTTC.

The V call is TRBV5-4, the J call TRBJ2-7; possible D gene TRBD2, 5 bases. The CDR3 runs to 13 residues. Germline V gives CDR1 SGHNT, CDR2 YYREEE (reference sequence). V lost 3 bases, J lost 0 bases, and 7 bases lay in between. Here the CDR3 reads CASSSTSSYEQYF. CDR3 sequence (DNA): TGTGCCAGCAGCTCAACTAGCTCCTACGAGCAGTACTTC.

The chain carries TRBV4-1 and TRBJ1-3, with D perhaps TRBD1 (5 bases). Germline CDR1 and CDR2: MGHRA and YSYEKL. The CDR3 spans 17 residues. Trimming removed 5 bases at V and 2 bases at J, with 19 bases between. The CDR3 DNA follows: TGCGCCAGCAGCGCCCTAGTGACAGCGGGGGCTGGAAACACCATATATTTT. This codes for CASSALVTAGAGNTIYF.

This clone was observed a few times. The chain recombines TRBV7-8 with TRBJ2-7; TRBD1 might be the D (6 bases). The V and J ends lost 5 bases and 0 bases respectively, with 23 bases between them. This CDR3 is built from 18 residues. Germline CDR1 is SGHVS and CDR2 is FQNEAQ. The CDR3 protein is CASSLLIFDGQSSYEQYF. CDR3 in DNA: TGTGCCAGCAGCCTTCTTATATTTGACGGACAGAGCTCCTACGAGCAGTACTTC.

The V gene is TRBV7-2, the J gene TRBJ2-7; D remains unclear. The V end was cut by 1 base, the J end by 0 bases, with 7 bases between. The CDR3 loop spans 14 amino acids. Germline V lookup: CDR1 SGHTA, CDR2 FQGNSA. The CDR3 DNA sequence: TGTGCCAGCAGCTTAGTAACTGGCTCCTACGAGCAGTACTTC. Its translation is CASSLVTGSYEQYF. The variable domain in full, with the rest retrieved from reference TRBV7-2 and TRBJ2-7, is GAGVSQSPSNKVTEKGKDVELRCDPISGHTALYWYRQSLGQGLEFLIYFQGNSAPDKSGLPSDRFSAERTGGSVSTLTIQRTQQEDSAVYLCASSLVTGSYEQYFGPGTRLTVT.

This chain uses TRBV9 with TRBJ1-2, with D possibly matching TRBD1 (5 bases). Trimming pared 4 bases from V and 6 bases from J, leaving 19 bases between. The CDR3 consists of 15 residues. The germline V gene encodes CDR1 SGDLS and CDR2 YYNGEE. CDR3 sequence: CASSLRGPGGDGYTF. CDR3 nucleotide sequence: TGTGCCAGCAGCCTCAGAGGCCCCGGGGGTGATGGCTACACCTTC.

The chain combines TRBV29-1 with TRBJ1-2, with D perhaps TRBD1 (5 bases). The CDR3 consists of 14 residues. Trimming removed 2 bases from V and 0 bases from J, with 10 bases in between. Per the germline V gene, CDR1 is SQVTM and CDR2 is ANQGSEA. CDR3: CSVEQGSSNYGYTF. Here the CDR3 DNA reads TGCAGCGTTGAACAGGGCAGTTCTAACTATGGCTACACCTTC.

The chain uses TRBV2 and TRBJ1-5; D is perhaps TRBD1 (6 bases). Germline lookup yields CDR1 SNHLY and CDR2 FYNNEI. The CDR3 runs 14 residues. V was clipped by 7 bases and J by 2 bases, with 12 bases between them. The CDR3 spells CASTGGRGNQPQHF. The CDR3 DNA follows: TGTGCCAGCACGGGGGGCCGAGGCAATCAGCCCCAGCATTTT. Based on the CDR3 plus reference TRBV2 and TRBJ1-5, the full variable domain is EPEVTQTPSHQVTQMGQEVILRCVPISNHLYFYWYRQILGQKVEFLVSFYNNEISEKSEIFDDQFSVERPDGSNFTLKIRSTKLEDSAMYFCASTGGRGNQPQHFGDGTRLSIL.

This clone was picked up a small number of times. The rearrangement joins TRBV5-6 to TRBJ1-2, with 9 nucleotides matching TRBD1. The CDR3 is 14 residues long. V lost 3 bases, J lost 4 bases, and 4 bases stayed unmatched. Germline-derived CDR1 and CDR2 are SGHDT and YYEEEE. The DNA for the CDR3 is TGTGCCAGCAGCTCCTCGGGACAGGGCTATGGCTACACCTTC. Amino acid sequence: CASSSSGQGYGYTF.

In DNA, the CDR3 is TGCGCCAGCAGCCCACGGACAGGGGGGTTGTCAGAGACCCAGTACTTC. This codes for CASSPRTGGLSETQYF. The rearrangement uses TRBV5-1 and TRBJ2-5; 10 nucleotides match TRBD1. Germline V CDR1 and CDR2: SGHRS, YFSETQ. Losses at the gene ends were 4 bases for V and 4 bases for J; bases not matched to a gene: 10. There are 16 residues in the CDR3.